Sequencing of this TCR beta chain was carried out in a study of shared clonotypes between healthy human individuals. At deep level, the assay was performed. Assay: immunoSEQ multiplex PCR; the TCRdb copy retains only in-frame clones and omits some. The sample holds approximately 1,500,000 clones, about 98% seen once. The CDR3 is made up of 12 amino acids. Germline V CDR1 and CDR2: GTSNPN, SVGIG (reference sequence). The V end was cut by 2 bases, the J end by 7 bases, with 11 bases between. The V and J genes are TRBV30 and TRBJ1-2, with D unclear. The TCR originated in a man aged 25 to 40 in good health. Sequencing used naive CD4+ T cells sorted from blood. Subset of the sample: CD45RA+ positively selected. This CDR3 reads CAWSPGGAGYTF. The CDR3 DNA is TGTGCCTGGAGTCCTGGCGGAGCTGGCTACACCTTC.